This is a list of T cell receptor beta chains from one sample in a study of cytomegalovirus exposure and HLA in healthy donors. Assay: immunoSEQ multiplex PCR; the TCRdb copy retains only in-frame clones and omits some. This sample has about 110,000 clones; about 70% occur once, and the top ten carry roughly 2.6%. Input material: PBMCs. These TCRs come from a man aged 50-60 years in good health and CMV-seropositive. CDR3s include the opening cysteine and the closing phenylalanine or tryptophan. The D gene is left open where the match is weak. The size of a clone is reported for some rows only, either as once, few or many, or as a class for expanded clones.

V: TRBV7-7; J: TRBJ2-2; D: -; size: -; CDR3: CASSPGPDGANTGELFF; DNA: TGTGCCAGCAGCCCAGGGCCTGATGGCGCGAACACCGGGGAGCTGTTTTTT
V: TRBV14; J: TRBJ1-2; D: -; size: -; CDR3: CASSQGGTYGYTF; DNA: TGTGCCAGCAGCCAAGGCGGGACCTATGGCTACACCTTC
V: TRBV5-1; J: TRBJ2-3; D: TRBD2; size: -; CDR3: CASSPLAGAVPDTQYF; DNA: TGCGCCAGCAGCCCTCTAGCGGGAGCTGTTCCAGATACGCAGTATTTT
V: TRBV30; J: TRBJ1-1; D: -; size: -; CDR3: CAWSVFRGQEKAFF; DNA: TGTGCCTGGAGTGTATTTAGGGGACAAGAAAAAGCTTTCTTT
V: TRBV28; J: TRBJ1-2; D: -; size: -; CDR3: CASSLRVLGYGYTF; DNA: TGTGCCAGCAGTCTACGGGTCTTGGGCTATGGCTACACCTTC
V: TRBV5-1; J: TRBJ1-5; D: TRBD1; size: -; CDR3: CASSTDRNQPQHF; DNA: TGCGCCAGCAGCACGGACAGGAATCAGCCCCAGCATTTT
V: TRBV6-1; J: TRBJ2-3; D: -; size: few; CDR3: CASSEMVGGPTDTQYF; DNA: TGTGCCAGCAGTGAAATGGTGGGGGGTCCCACAGATACGCAGTATTTT
V: TRBV9; J: TRBJ2-7; D: -; size: -; CDR3: CASSVGGSSYEQYF; DNA: TGTGCCAGCAGCGTAGGAGGGAGTTCTTACGAGCAGTACTTC
V: TRBV9; J: TRBJ2-3; D: -; size: few; CDR3: CASSVGGSRTDTQYF; DNA: TGTGCCAGCAGCGTAGGCGGGTCTCGCACAGATACGCAGTATTTT
V: TRBV28; J: TRBJ2-1; D: -; size: -; CDR3: CASSLWGRGGDEQFF; DNA: TGTGCCAGCAGTTTATGGGGACGGGGAGGTGATGAGCAGTTCTTC
V: TRBV5-5; J: TRBJ2-3; D: -; size: -; CDR3: CANSPNPTDTQYF; DNA: TGTGCCAACAGCCCTAACCCCACAGATACGCAGTATTTT
V: TRBV5-1; J: TRBJ2-7; D: -; size: -; CDR3: CASSLGGGQTYEQYF; DNA: TGCGCCAGCAGCTTGGGTGGGGGCCAAACCTACGAGCAGTACTTC
V: TRBV13; J: TRBJ1-2; D: -; size: -; CDR3: CASSLGQGANYGYTF; DNA: TGTGCCAGCAGCTTAGGACAGGGCGCTAACTATGGCTACACCTTC
V: TRBV5-6; J: TRBJ2-6; D: -; size: few; CDR3: CASRATGEAGANVLTF; DNA: TGTGCCAGCAGAGCCACAGGGGAGGCTGGGGCCAACGTCCTGACTTTC
V: TRBV28; J: TRBJ2-7; D: -; size: -; CDR3: CASSFSLEQYF; DNA: TGTGCCAGCAGTTTTTCCTTGGAGCAGTACTTC
V: TRBV9; J: TRBJ2-2; D: TRBD1; size: -; CDR3: CASSDPGTENTGELFF; DNA: TGTGCCAGCAGCGATCCCGGGACAGAGAACACCGGGGAGCTGTTTTTT
V: TRBV11-2; J: TRBJ2-2; D: TRBD1; size: -; CDR3: CASSSIRGRPGELFF; DNA: TGTGCCAGCAGCTCCATAAGGGGGCGCCCCGGGGAGCTGTTTTTT